These 20 T cell receptor beta chains were sequenced from one sample in a study of shared clonotypes between healthy human individuals. This table comes from immunoSEQ multiplex PCR, and its TCRdb copy is limited to in-frame clones, with some not included. The sample has about 1 million clones; more than 65% are singletons. The sequencing input was memory CD4+ T cells sorted from blood. Described subset: CD45RA-negative fraction. The receptors originated from a man younger than 35 in good health.

This chain links TRBV6-6 with TRBJ2-1; a weak D match, TRBD1 (5 bases). In germline, CDR1 is MNHNY, CDR2 SVGAGI (reference sequence). The length of the CDR3 is 15 residues. The V gene lost 5 bases and the J gene lost 0 bases, with 11 bases spanning the gap. The CDR3 region is CASSLDSLSYNEQFF. As DNA, the CDR3 is TGTGCCAGCAGTCTCGACAGCCTCTCCTACAATGAGCAGTTCTTC.

Regarding this clone: Other nucleotide sequences in the sample specify the same CDR3. The V and J genes are TRBV30 and TRBJ1-6; D possibly corresponds to TRBD1 (6 bases). Germline V gene lookup returns CDR1 GTSNPN and CDR2 SVGIG (reference sequence). With 0 bases removed from V and 7 bases from J, the gap between germline ends came to 7 bases. This CDR3 spans 13 amino acids. For the CDR3, the DNA is TGTGCCTGGAGTGTACAGGGCAATTCACCCCTCCACTTT. Amino acids: CAWSVQGNSPLHF.

The CDR3 DNA follows: TGTGCCACCAGCGGGGGGGGACAGGTCCAAGAGACCCAGTACTTC. Its protein is CATSGGGQVQETQYF. The rearrangement uses TRBV15 and TRBJ2-5, with D possibly TRBD1 on 8 matching bases. Trimming pared 5 bases from V and 1 base from J, leaving 14 bases between. Germline V gene sequence: CDR1 LNHNV, CDR2 YYDKDF (reference sequence). The CDR3 extends over 15 amino acids.

The J gene is TRBJ2-7, the V gene TRBV2, with D tentatively TRBD1 or TRBD2 (6 bases each). V was pared by 6 bases and J by 2 bases, with 11 bases between. The CDR3 extends over 13 amino acids. In germline, CDR1 is SNHLY, CDR2 FYNNEI. The CDR3 region has the DNA TGTGCCAGCAGCAGGGGAGGCCCCTACGAGCAGTACTTC. Its translation is CASSRGGPYEQYF.

In this sample, this clone turned up a few times. This chain joins TRBV29-1 and TRBJ1-4; TRBD1 is a possible D gene (5 bases). CDR3 length: 14 residues. Germline V gene data show CDR1 as SQVTM and CDR2 as ANQGSEA. V was clipped by 6 bases and J by 0 bases, with 11 bases between them. CDR3 amino acids: CSVPVGATNEKLFF. The DNA for the CDR3 is TGCAGCGTCCCTGTGGGGGCAACTAATGAAAAACTGTTTTTT.

The chain is built from TRBV5-1 and TRBJ2-7; 8 bases line up with TRBD1. Per the germline V gene, CDR1 is SGHRS and CDR2 is YFSETQ. The CDR3 loop spans 14 amino acids. The junction had 11 bases not matched to a gene; V was cut back by 6 bases and J by 6 bases. This chain's CDR3 is CASNSATGVVEQYF. In DNA form, the CDR3 reads TGCGCCAGCAACTCCGCGACAGGGGTCGTCGAGCAGTACTTC.

The chain links TRBV7-8 to TRBJ1-5; the match to TRBD1 covers 8 bases. The CDR3 consists of 14 residues. With V trimmed by 4 bases and J by 10 bases, 9 bases remained unmatched. Germline V gene sequence: CDR1 SGHVS, CDR2 FQNEAQ. CDR3 nucleotide sequence: TGTGCCAGCAGCTCGGGGACAGGCCAGGAACCCCAGCATTTT. Protein product: CASSSGTGQEPQHF.

This chain joins TRBV7-3 and TRBJ2-3; 9 bases align to TRBD1. Germline V lookup: CDR1 SGHTA, CDR2 FQGTGA. V lost 4 bases to trimming and J lost 7 bases; unmatched junction nucleotides: 15. The CDR3 is made up of 17 amino acids. In nucleotides, the CDR3 is TGTGCCAGCAGCTGGCTCTCCGGGACAGGGCCCGGGAATACGCAGTATTTT. Protein: CASSWLSGTGPGNTQYF.

This rearrangement joins TRBV29-1 to TRBJ2-5; maybe TRBD1 (6 bases). The germline V gene encodes CDR1 SQVTM and CDR2 ANQGSEA. The CDR3 extends over 13 amino acids. V shed 5 bases and J shed 2 bases, with 12 bases lying between them. CDR3 loop: CSVFRQAQETQYF. CDR3 sequence (DNA): TGCAGCGTTTTCCGACAGGCTCAAGAGACCCAGTACTTC. Full variable domain (outside the CDR3, taken from reference TRBV29-1 and TRBJ2-5): SAVISQKPSRDICQRGTSLTIQCQVDSQVTMMFWYRQQPGQSLTLIATANQGSEATYESGFVIDKFPISRPNLTFSTLTVSNMSPEDSSIYLCSVFRQAQETQYFGPGTRLLVL.

V is TRBV9 and J is TRBJ1-4; D unclear. Trimming left V 0 bases short and J 10 bases short, with 10 bases between. Germline loops: CDR1 SGDLS, CDR2 YYNGEE. The CDR3 length is 13 residues. Written as DNA, the CDR3 is TGTGCCAGCAGCGTAGTAGCGGGAGGAAAACTGTTTTTT. It translates to CASSVVAGGKLFF.

This clone has a single count. V usage is TRBV5-4 and J usage is TRBJ2-2; TRBD1 might be the D (6 bases). CDR1 and CDR2 from the germline V gene are SGHNT and YYREEE (reference sequence). This CDR3 region has 15 residues. Trimming took 1 base from V and 7 from J, leaving 14 bases between them. For the CDR3, the DNA is TGTGCCAGCAGCTTGAGCTCAGGGGTTGGCGGGGAGCTGTTTTTT. This encodes CASSLSSGVGGELFF.

The chain is built from TRBV27 and TRBJ2-3; D possibly corresponds to TRBD2 (6 bases). Germline-derived CDR1 and CDR2 are MNHEY and SMNVEV (reference sequence). Trimming removed 3 bases at V and 1 base at J, with 14 bases between. The CDR3 extends over 16 amino acids. This chain's CDR3 is CASSFLPSARTDTQYF. The CDR3, as DNA: TGTGCCAGCAGTTTCCTACCTAGCGCCCGCACAGATACGCAGTATTTT.

There are a few counts of this clone. V and J are TRBV7-9 and TRBJ2-1; D not resolved. Trimming stripped 1 base from V and 8 bases from J, with 9 bases between. CDR1 is SEHNR, CDR2 FQNEAQ, per germline (reference sequence). The CDR3 extends over 13 amino acids. DNA of the CDR3: TGTGCCAGCAGCTTAGGTACGTGGGATGAGCAGTTCTTC. Translated: CASSLGTWDEQFF.

This chain uses TRBV2 with TRBJ2-7; 9 nucleotides agree with TRBD2. The CDR3 has 14 residues. After removal of 3 bases from V and 7 bases from J, the junction contained 7 bases not matched to a gene. Germline V gene lookup returns CDR1 SNHLY and CDR2 FYNNEI. CDR3: CASSDHSGGREQYF. CDR3 nucleotides: TGTGCCAGCAGTGATCATAGCGGGGGAAGGGAGCAGTACTTC.

This clone was detected only once. The genes are TRBV30 and TRBJ1-6; D uncertain. With 2 bases removed from V and 9 bases from J, the gap between germline ends came to 17 bases. Germline values: CDR1 GTSNPN, CDR2 SVGIG (reference sequence). The CDR3 is 15 residues long. The CDR3, as DNA: TGTGCCTGGAGTTTGCCCGGGTCCTTGGGTTCACCCCTCCACTTT. Translated: CAWSLPGSLGSPLHF.

The J gene is TRBJ2-1, the V gene TRBV18; D possibly corresponds to TRBD2 (6 bases). Germline values: CDR1 KGHSH, CDR2 LQKENI. With 4 bases removed from V and 4 bases from J, the gap between germline ends came to 11 bases. This CDR3 spans 14 amino acids. CDR3 sequence (DNA): TGTGCCAGCTCACTCACGGAGGGATACAATGAGCAGTTCTTC. Its translation is CASSLTEGYNEQFF. Full variable domain (outside the CDR3, taken from reference TRBV18 and TRBJ2-1): NAGVMQNPRHLVRRRGQEARLRCSPMKGHSHVYWYRQLPEEGLKFMVYLQKENIIDESGMPKERFSAEFPKEGPSILRIQQVVRGDSAAYFCASSLTEGYNEQFFGPGTRLTVL.

This chain uses TRBV2 with TRBJ2-2; D might be TRBD2 (6 bases). The CDR3 is 14 residues long. Germline V gene data show CDR1 as SNHLY and CDR2 as FYNNEI. The V end lost 6 bases, the J end lost 5 bases, and 13 bases lay between the germline ends. This CDR3 reads CASRTGDVTGELFF. DNA of the CDR3: TGTGCCAGCAGGACGGGAGATGTAACCGGGGAGCTGTTTTTT.

V gene TRBV6-5 combines with J gene TRBJ2-7, with D unclear. This CDR3 has 11 residues. Germline assignment: CDR1 MNHEY and CDR2 SVGAGI. V dropped 7 bases and J dropped 3 bases, with 7 bases sitting between them. CDR3: CASKVNYEQYF. Written as DNA, the CDR3 is TGTGCCAGCAAGGTAAACTACGAGCAGTACTTC.

As for this clone: This sequence may be a read error, since a much larger clone differs from it by one base. The chain has TRBV11-2 and TRBJ1-1; 8 bases are shared with TRBD1. Germline V gene data show CDR1 as SGHAT and CDR2 as FQNNGV. The CDR3 sequence is 14 residues long. V shed 4 bases, J shed 0 bases, and the junction held 1 base outside the gene matches. In DNA form, the CDR3 reads TGTGCCAGCAGCTGGGGACAGGTGAACACTGAAGCTTTCTTT. Residues: CASSWGQVNTEAFF.

This clone was seen ten or more times. The gene calls are TRBV28 and TRBJ1-1; unclear D gene. This CDR3 contains 12 residues. Germline V CDR1 and CDR2: MDHEN, SYDVKM. V dropped 4 bases and J dropped 3 bases, with 6 bases sitting between them. CDR3 DNA sequence: TGTGCCAGCAGTTGGAGGCACACTGAAGCTTTCTTT. Encoded protein: CASSWRHTEAFF.